Listed below are T cell receptor beta chains from one sample, sequenced in a study of CD8 T cells in ankylosing spondylitis. MiXCR was run by TCRdb on the 5' RACE reads, yielding one entry per CDR3 protein. The profile shows more than 400,000 distinct CDR3 sequences, roughly 5% of them singletons. The sequenced material came from blood, either unsorted or a sorted T cell fraction (not recorded which). The receptors originated from a male donor with ankylosing spondylitis. The CDR3 runs from the conserved cysteine through the conserved F or W. The D gene is left open where the match is weak. Not every row has a clone size; where given, it reads once, few, many or a size class.

J gene	V gene	D gene	clone size	CDR3 DNA	CDR3 protein
TRBJ1-5	TRBV2	TRBD1	NA	TGTGCCAGCAGTGAGGGGACAGGGGTTGGGTTCGGCAATCAGCCCCAGCATTTT	CASSEGTGVGFGNQPQHF
TRBJ2-1	TRBV3-1	TRBD2	many	TGTGCCAGCAGCCAATTCCCAGCGGGGGTAGGCCATGAGCAGTTCTTC	CASSQFPAGVGHEQFF
TRBJ2-7	TRBV10-3	NA	many	TGTGCCGTCGCAACCGGGCAAAGCTACGAGCAGTACTTC	CAVATGQSYEQYF
TRBJ2-7	TRBV28	NA	many	TGTGCCAGCAGGGGGGGTTGGGACGAGCAGTACTTC	CASRGGWDEQYF
TRBJ1-1	TRBV4-2	TRBD1	many	TGTGCCAGCAGCCTCCGGACAGGGGATGACACTGAAGCTTTCTTT	CASSLRTGDDTEAFF
TRBJ2-7	TRBV2	NA	NA	TGTTCCAGCACCGAATGGGGGGCCGACTCCTACGAGCAGTACTTC	CSSTEWGADSYEQYF
TRBJ2-3	TRBV20-1	TRBD1	many	TGCAGTAACTTACGGGACAGGGGAACAGATACGCAGTATTTT	CSNLRDRGTDTQYF
TRBJ2-7	TRBV7-9	TRBD2	many	TGTGCCAGCAGTCCTCCTTTTAGGACTAGCGCCTACGAGCAGTACTTC	CASSPPFRTSAYEQYF
TRBJ2-3	TRBV7-9	NA	many	TGTGCCAGCAGCCTAAGACAGATTAGCACAGATACGCAGTATTTT	CASSLRQISTDTQYF
TRBJ2-2	TRBV12-3/TRBV12-4	NA	many	TGTGCCAGCAGTTTAGGGGGAAGCACCGGGGAGCTGTTTTTT	CASSLGGSTGELFF
TRBJ2-5	TRBV12-3/TRBV12-4	TRBD1	many	TGTGCCAGCAGTTTATCTGGGACAGGGCCCCAAGAGACCCAGTACTTC	CASSLSGTGPQETQYF
TRBJ1-5	TRBV28	TRBD1	many	TGTGCCAGCAGTTTAAGGGACAGGGGTAAGCCCCAGCATTTT	CASSLRDRGKPQHF
TRBJ2-7	TRBV7-9	NA	NA	TGTGCCAGCTTCCGGGTAGGGACCTACGAGCAGTACTTC	CASFRVGTYEQYF
TRBJ2-7	TRBV20-1	NA	many	TGCAGTGCTAGGGACCCGGCAGGCTACTCCTACGAGCAGTACTTC	CSARDPAGYSYEQYF
TRBJ1-4	TRBV6-1	NA	few	TGTGCCAGCAGTGTGAGAGGATGGCAGACAGCAACTAATGAAAAACTGTTTTTT	CASSVRGWQTATNEKLFF
TRBJ1-2	TRBV3-1	NA	few	TGTGCCAGCAGCCGGAAGGGGTTCCGACCCAATGGCTACACCTTC	CASSRKGFRPNGYTF
TRBJ2-3	TRBV7-2	NA	many	TGTGCCAGCAGCATGGGCCTACACCGAGCAGATACGCAGTATTTT	CASSMGLHRADTQYF
TRBJ1-5	TRBV5-1	TRBD1	many	TGTGCCAGCAGACAGGGGAGCAATCAGCCCCAGCATTTT	CASRQGSNQPQHF
TRBJ2-7	TRBV6-2/TRBV6-3	NA	many	TGTGCCAGCAGCCACTCGGGCCGGGGGCGTTCCTACGAGCAGTACTTC	CASSHSGRGRSYEQYF
TRBJ2-7	TRBV4-3	NA	NA	TGCGCCAGCAGCCAGGGGTACTCCTACGAGCAGTACTTC	CASSQGYSYEQYF
TRBJ2-6	TRBV5-1	NA	many	TGCGCCAGCAGCTCCTTTAAGCGCTCTGGGGCCAACGTCCTGACTTTC	CASSSFKRSGANVLTF
TRBJ2-2	TRBV5-1	TRBD1	many	TGCGCCAGCAGCCCGGGACAGGGTACCGGGGAGCTGTTTTTT	CASSPGQGTGELFF
TRBJ2-7	TRBV4-1	TRBD2	few	TGCGCCAGCAGCCGCGCCGGGACTAGCGGGGGTGGGGGACCCTACGAGCAGTACTTC	CASSRAGTSGGGGPYEQYF
TRBJ2-1	TRBV3-1	NA	NA	TGTGCCAGCAGCCAAGACTGGAAGGACAATGAGCAGTTCTTC	CASSQDWKDNEQFF
TRBJ2-4	TRBV27	NA	many	TGTGCCAGCAGCGCAAAGACCTGGTCCAAAAACATTCAGTACTTC	CASSAKTWSKNIQYF
TRBJ1-1	TRBV29-1	NA	many	TGCAGCGTTGAAATAGGGATCGGTGCTTTCTTT	CSVEIGIGAFF
TRBJ1-2	TRBV2	NA	many	TGTGCCAGCAGTGCGGGAACCTTCTATGGCTACACCTTC	CASSAGTFYGYTF
TRBJ1-2	TRBV5-1	NA	NA	TGCGCCAGCAGCTTGGTAAAAGGGGACGGCTACACCTTC	CASSLVKGDGYTF
TRBJ2-2	TRBV20-1	NA	few	TGCAGTGCGACGACAGGAGAATACACCGGGGAGCTGTTTTTT	CSATTGEYTGELFF
TRBJ2-7	TRBV7-9	NA	many	TGTGCCAGCAGCGGGGGGAACCTTTACGAGCAGTACTTC	CASSGGNLYEQYF
TRBJ1-1	TRBV7-3	NA	many	TGTGCCAGCAGCCCCATTTCGCTGGGTGAAGCTTTCTTT	CASSPISLGEAFF
TRBJ1-5	TRBV24-1	NA	many	TGTGCCACCAGTGTTCTTGGACACAATAGCAATCAGCCCCAGCATTTT	CATSVLGHNSNQPQHF
TRBJ2-1	TRBV29-1	TRBD2	many	TGCAGCGTTGATTCGCCTAGCGGGGGGAACAATGAGCAGTTCTTC	CSVDSPSGGNNEQFF
TRBJ2-5	TRBV7-2	NA	many	TGTGCCAGCAGCTTAGGCTTTCACCAAGAGACCCAGTACTTC	CASSLGFHQETQYF
TRBJ2-7	TRBV20-1	TRBD2	many	TGCAGTGCAAGGACTAGCGGGCTTACCTACGAGCAGTACTTC	CSARTSGLTYEQYF
TRBJ2-5	TRBV5-1	NA	many	TGCGCCAGCAGCTCGGCAGGGGCGTTCCAAGAGACCCAGTACTTC	CASSSAGAFQETQYF
TRBJ1-1	TRBV7-2	NA	many	TGTGCCAGCAGCTTAGGCCTCCGGGGGACTGAAGCTTTCTTT	CASSLGLRGTEAFF
TRBJ1-2	TRBV7-8	TRBD1	many	TGTGCCAGCAGCTTAGGGGGGACAGGGGGCTTCTATGGCTACACCTTC	CASSLGGTGGFYGYTF
TRBJ2-1	TRBV7-2	TRBD2	NA	TGTGCCAGCAGCTCCCGGACTAGCGTAGGTGAGCAGTTCTTC	CASSSRTSVGEQFF
TRBJ2-3	TRBV24-1	TRBD2	many	TGTGCCACCAGTGATCCCGGGACTAGCGGGAGGCGAGATACGCAGTATTTT	CATSDPGTSGRRDTQYF
TRBJ2-5	TRBV29-1	NA	NA	TGCAGCGTTGAAGATCCCCGAGAATGGGCCCAGTACTTC	CSVEDPREWAQYF